The next 19 T cell receptor beta chains were all read from a single sample in a study of cytomegalovirus exposure and HLA in healthy donors. The PCR used 60 Vbeta and 13 Jbeta primers. Using immunoSEQ multiplex PCR, the repertoire was profiled, and TCRdb retains in-frame clones only, with some absent. Of tens of thousands of clones in the sample, over 80% are singletons; the top ten hold around 1.5%. Sequencing was done on a sample of PBMCs. The receptors come from a man aged 25 to 40 in good health and CMV-seronegative.

This chain connects TRBV5-4 to TRBJ2-7; D might be TRBD1 (5 bases). From germline, CDR1 is SGHNT and CDR2 YYREEE (reference sequence). The CDR3 totals 15 residues. Between the trimmed V and J ends, which lost 2 bases and 3 bases, there was a span of 15 bases. In DNA form, the CDR3 reads TGTGCCAGCAGCTTAGGGGATGCAGGGTACTACGAGCAGTACTTC. Amino acid sequence: CASSLGDAGYYEQYF.

In its sample, this clone was seen a few times. This rearrangement joins TRBV5-4 to TRBJ1-1; 7 bases align to TRBD1. The V segment lost 5 bases and the J segment 0 bases; nucleotides outside the gene matches: 10. Germline V gene data show CDR1 as SGHNT and CDR2 as YYREEE (reference sequence). CDR3 length: 16 residues. The CDR3 spells CASRVNPGQMNTEAFF. DNA for the CDR3: TGTGCCAGCAGAGTTAACCCGGGACAGATGAACACTGAAGCTTTCTTT.

This chain uses TRBV25-1 with TRBJ1-5; D might be TRBD1 (6 bases). V lost 2 bases and J lost 4, with 12 bases in between. The V gene's germline CDR1 is MGHDK and CDR2 SYGVNS. There are 15 residues in the CDR3. The CDR3 region has the DNA TGTGCCAGCAGTGAAGGAGGGAGGGGGAATCAGCCCCAGCATTTT. Its protein is CASSEGGRGNQPQHF.

The rearrangement uses TRBV7-9 and TRBJ1-1; D is uncertain. The CDR3 has 13 residues. The germline gives CDR1 SEHNR, CDR2 FQNEAQ (reference sequence). Between the trimmed V and J ends, which lost 2 bases and 2 bases, there was a span of 6 bases. The CDR3 loop is CASSLQFNTEAFF. The DNA of the CDR3 is TGTGCCAGCAGCTTACAGTTTAACACTGAAGCTTTCTTT. The full variable domain, in which reference TRBV7-9 and TRBJ1-1 provide the parts outside the CDR3, is DTGVSQNPRHKITKRGQNVTFRCDPISEHNRLYWYRQTLGQGPEFLTYFQNEAQLEKSRLLSDRFSAERPKGSFSTLEIQRTEQGDSAMYLCASSLQFNTEAFFGQGTRLTVV.

This clone was counted a few times. This chain joins TRBV30 and TRBJ2-7; 7 nucleotides line up with TRBD2. The CDR3 extends over 14 amino acids. J lost 5 bases, V lost 1 base, and 8 bases had no gene match. Germline CDR1 reads GTSNPN; CDR2 reads SVGIG (reference sequence). The CDR3 nucleotides are TGTGCCTGGAGTGCCGGGATGGGAGGGAACGAGCAGTACTTC. Translated: CAWSAGMGGNEQYF.

V and J are TRBV7-8 and TRBJ2-5, with D tentatively TRBD1 (6 bases). The V gene's germline CDR1 is SGHVS and CDR2 FQNEAQ. Trimming took 1 base from V and 2 from J, leaving 14 bases between them. The CDR3 consists of 16 residues. This CDR3 reads CASSLGGTWGQETQYF. The CDR3 nucleotides are TGTGCCAGCAGCTTAGGGGGGACATGGGGTCAAGAGACCCAGTACTTC. The full variable domain, with the rest looked up from reference TRBV7-8 and TRBJ2-5, is GAGVSQSPRYKVAKRGQDVALRCDPISGHVSLFWYQQALGQGPEFLTYFQNEAQLDKSGLPSDRFFAERPEGSVSTLKIQRTQQEDSAVYLCASSLGGTWGQETQYFGPGTRLLVL.

The chain uses TRBV19 and TRBJ1-5, with D perhaps TRBD1 (5 bases). Between the trimmed V and J ends, which lost 7 bases and 1 base, there was a span of 20 bases. CDR1 LNHDA and CDR2 SQIVND come from the germline V gene (reference sequence). This CDR3 has 17 residues. The CDR3 DNA reads TGTGCCAGTACCCACCCTAGACTTGGGGCGAGCAATCAGCCCCAGCATTTT. It encodes CASTHPRLGASNQPQHF.

This clone is a singleton in its sample. The chain has TRBV11-3 and TRBJ1-1, with D possibly being TRBD1 (6 bases). In germline, CDR1 is SGHNT, CDR2 YENEEA. The CDR3 consists of 13 residues. V was cut by 5 bases and J by 1 base, with 8 bases left in between. CDR3 coding DNA: TGTGCCAGCAGCACGACAGGGAACACTGAAGCTTTCTTT. It encodes CASSTTGNTEAFF.

V usage is TRBV6-5 and J usage is TRBJ2-1; 10 nucleotides line up with TRBD2. Germline-derived CDR1 and CDR2 are MNHEY and SVGAGI. Germline trimming cut 5 bases from V and 4 bases from J; bases unmatched to any gene: 5. CDR3 length: 15 amino acids. The CDR3 region has the DNA TGTGCCAGCAGTACCCGGACTAGCGGTTACAATGAGCAGTTCTTC. Translated, it gives CASSTRTSGYNEQFF.

For this clone: The same CDR3 can be traced to other DNA sequences in this sample. The V and J genes are TRBV30 and TRBJ1-1; the D gene is possibly TRBD1 (6 bases). Trimming cost V 6 bases and J 1 base, with 6 bases left between them. Germline CDR1 and CDR2: GTSNPN and SVGIG (reference sequence). CDR3 length equals 11 residues. The CDR3 DNA is TGTGCCTGCAGGGGGAACACTGAAGCTTTCTTT. It encodes CACRGNTEAFF.

The chain joins TRBV19 to TRBJ1-1; D call uncertain. This CDR3 contains 13 residues. CDR1 and CDR2 (germline): LNHDA, SQIVND (reference sequence). V shed 2 bases and J shed 3 bases, with 7 bases lying between them. Here the CDR3 reads CASSISGDTEAFF. In DNA form, the CDR3 reads TGTGCCAGTAGTATATCCGGGGACACTGAAGCTTTCTTT. Drawing the rest from reference TRBV19 and TRBJ1-1, the complete variable domain is DGGITQSPKYLFRKEGQNVTLSCEQNLNHDAMYWYRQDPGQGLRLIYYSQIVNDFQKGDIAEGYSVSREKKESFPLTVTSAQKNPTAFYLCASSISGDTEAFFGQGTRLTVV.

The chain joins TRBV9 to TRBJ2-5; D is ambiguous. There are 15 residues in the CDR3. Germline V lookup: CDR1 SGDLS, CDR2 YYNGEE. V lost 4 bases to trimming and J lost 5 bases, with 18 bases between them. CDR3 DNA: TGTGCCAGCAGCCCTCGTTGGCTTAGCTGGGAGACCCAGTACTTC. It codes for CASSPRWLSWETQYF.

This clone showed up just a few times. The CDR3 loop is CASRRDGNTIYF. The CDR3 region has the DNA TGTGCCAGTCGGAGAGACGGAAACACCATATATTTT. This rearrangement joins TRBV19 to TRBJ1-3; D ambiguous. CDR3 length: 12 residues. CDR1 is LNHDA, CDR2 SQIVND, per germline (reference sequence). V lost 8 bases to trimming and J lost 4 bases, with 9 bases between them.

The V call is TRBV5-5, the J call TRBJ2-5, with TRBD2 matching over 7 bases. Germline V CDR1 and CDR2: SGHKS, YYEKEE (reference sequence). After removal of 1 base from V and 2 bases from J, the junction contained 8 bases not matched to a gene. The CDR3 consists of 16 residues. This chain's CDR3 is CASSLRQGGRQETQYF. Written as DNA, the CDR3 is TGTGCCAGCAGCTTGAGGCAGGGAGGGCGACAAGAGACCCAGTACTTC.

This sequence joins TRBV7-3 and TRBJ2-2; D unclear. This CDR3 is 15 amino acids long. CDR1 is SGHTA, CDR2 FQGTGA, per germline. V lost 2 bases, J lost 1 base, and 8 bases lay in between. DNA of the CDR3: TGTGCCAGCAGCTTAGTATCAGTGAACACCGGGGAGCTGTTTTTT. Translating it yields CASSLVSVNTGELFF.

The V call is TRBV5-1, the J call TRBJ2-5; TRBD1 matches 8 bases. V dropped 6 bases and J dropped 1; count of bases not matched to a gene: 5. This CDR3 region has 14 residues. Germline assignment: CDR1 SGHRS and CDR2 YFSETQ. CDR3 region: CASTTGTGQETQYF. CDR3 nucleotide sequence: TGCGCCAGCACGACGGGGACAGGCCAAGAGACCCAGTACTTC.

The rearrangement links TRBV11-3 to TRBJ1-4, with a possible D match to TRBD1 (6 bases). This CDR3 contains 13 residues. CDR1 and CDR2 (germline): SGHNT, YENEEA. V dropped 2 bases and J dropped 7 bases, with 8 bases sitting between them. DNA for the CDR3: TGTGCCAGCAGCTTACCCAGGGGTGAAAAACTGTTTTTT. Translation: CASSLPRGEKLFF.

The V gene is TRBV7-2, the J gene TRBJ1-3, with a weak D call TRBD1 (5 bases). V gave up 3 bases and J gave up 0 bases, with 15 bases separating them. CDR1 and CDR2 (germline): SGHTA, FQGNSA. This CDR3 is 17 amino acids long. CDR3 in amino acids: CASSFRPPGNSGNTIYF. CDR3 coding DNA: TGTGCCAGCAGCTTTAGGCCCCCAGGGAACTCTGGAAACACCATATATTTT.

The rearrangement uses TRBV10-3 and TRBJ2-7; 8 bases are a match to TRBD1. V dropped 6 bases and J dropped 2; count of bases not matched to a gene: 6. Germline CDR1 reads ENHRY; CDR2 reads SYGVKD. This CDR3 region has 14 residues. CDR3 protein: CAISADRAAYEQYF. The CDR3 nucleotides are TGTGCCATCAGCGCGGACAGGGCGGCCTACGAGCAGTACTTC.